This T cell receptor beta chain came from a study of CD8+CD57+ T cells in acquired aplastic anemia. Overall study: Mean DNA quantity obtained from sorted CD4+ and CD8+ cells was about 3 ug.

With V trimmed by 7 bases and J by 8 bases, 4 bases remained unmatched. Germline CDR1 reads ENHRY; CDR2 reads SYGVKD. The CDR3 length is 12 residues. Researchers used genomic DNA as the template to profile TCR beta VDJ and CDR3. Each CDR3 protein is one row after TCRdb ran MiXCR on the reads. The data contain a few hundred thousand distinct CDR3 sequences, over 60% of them singletons. A note on this clonotype: Its target is unknown.

Study-wide results and limits: With respect to CD8+ Simpson's diversity, patients and controls did not differ significantly. Patients and controls turned out to have 25 to 30 CD8+ CDR3 sequences in common.

The V and J genes are TRBV10-3 and TRBJ2-1; 8 bases fit TRBD1. Sequenced material: sorted CD4+, CD8+, or CD8+CD57+ T cells (not recorded which) from PBMCs. The clonotype was recovered from a human donor in good health. CDR3: CAIKKQGDEQFF. The CDR3 nucleotides are TGTGCCATCAAGAAACAGGGGGATGAGCAGTTCTTC.